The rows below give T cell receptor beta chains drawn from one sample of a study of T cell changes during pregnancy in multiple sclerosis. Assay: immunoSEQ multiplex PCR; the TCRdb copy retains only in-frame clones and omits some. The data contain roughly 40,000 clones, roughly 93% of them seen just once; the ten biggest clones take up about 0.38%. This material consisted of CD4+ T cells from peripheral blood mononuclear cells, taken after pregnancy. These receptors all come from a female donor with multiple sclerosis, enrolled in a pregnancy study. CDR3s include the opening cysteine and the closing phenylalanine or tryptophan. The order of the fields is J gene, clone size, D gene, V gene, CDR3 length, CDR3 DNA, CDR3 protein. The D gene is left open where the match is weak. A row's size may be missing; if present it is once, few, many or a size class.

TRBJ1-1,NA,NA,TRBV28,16,TGTGCCAGCAGCCAAGTTACAGGGATCAGGAACACTGAAGCTTTCTTT,CASSQVTGIRNTEAFF
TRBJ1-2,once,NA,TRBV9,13,TGTGCCAGCAGCCTTAGCGGAGGGACTGGCTACACCTTC,CASSLSGGTGYTF
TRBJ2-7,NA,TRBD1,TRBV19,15,TGTGCCAGTAGTAGACCGGGACAGGGCTTGTACGAGCAGTACTTC,CASSRPGQGLYEQYF
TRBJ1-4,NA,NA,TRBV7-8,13,TGTGCCAGCACCCCGAGGGCGGGGGAAAAACTGTTTTTT,CASTPRAGEKLFF
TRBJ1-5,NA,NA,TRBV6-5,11,TGTGCCAGCAGTGCGGGAGGGCCCCAGCATTTT,CASSAGGPQHF
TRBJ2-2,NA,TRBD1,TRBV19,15,TGTGCCAGTAGTCCCAGACAGGGCCCCACCGGGGAGCTGTTTTTT,CASSPRQGPTGELFF
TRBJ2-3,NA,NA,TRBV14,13,TGTGCCAGCAGCCATTGGGGGGCAGATACGCAGTATTTT,CASSHWGADTQYF
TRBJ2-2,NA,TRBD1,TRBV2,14,TGTGCCAGCACGGGACAGGGCCTTACCGGGGAGCTGTTTTTT,CASTGQGLTGELFF
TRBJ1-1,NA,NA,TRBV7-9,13,TGTGCCAGCAGCTTAAAGGGAGACACTGAAGCTTTCTTT,CASSLKGDTEAFF
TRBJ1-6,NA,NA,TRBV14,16,TGTGCCAGCAGCCAAGTCGGGGGGCCCTATAATTCACCCCTCCACTTT,CASSQVGGPYNSPLHF